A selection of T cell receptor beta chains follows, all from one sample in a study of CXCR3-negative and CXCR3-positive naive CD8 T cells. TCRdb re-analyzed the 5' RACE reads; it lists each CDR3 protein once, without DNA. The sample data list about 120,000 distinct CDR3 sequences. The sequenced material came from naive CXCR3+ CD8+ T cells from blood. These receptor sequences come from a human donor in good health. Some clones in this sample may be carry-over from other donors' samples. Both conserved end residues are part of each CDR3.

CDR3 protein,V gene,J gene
CASWGVTGTDYEQYF,TRBV10-2,TRBJ2-7
CASSGPGSSDTQYF,TRBV28,TRBJ2-3
CASSTYRDRSRESNQPQHF,TRBV7-8,TRBJ1-5
CASSLRVQAYEQYF,TRBV27,TRBJ2-7
CSANGPRGAYGYTF,TRBV20-1,TRBJ1-2
CSLYTPPRARGASSYNEQFF,TRBV29-1,TRBJ2-1
CATWEGAGSGTEAFF,TRBV2,TRBJ1-1
CASSYGGETQYF,TRBV6-2/TRBV6-3,TRBJ2-5
CSVKGFGLAGAPIKETQYF,TRBV29-1,TRBJ2-5
CASSLLGRGRFADTQYF,TRBV7-9,TRBJ2-3
CASSFWTSPRPDTQYF,TRBV5-6,TRBJ2-3
CSAKAGGYNEQFF,TRBV20-1,TRBJ2-1